The clone carrying this TCR beta chain came up many times. Its antigen is not identified. TCRdb re-analysed the 5' RACE reads in MiXCR, keeping a single row per CDR3 protein. This table holds around 300,000 distinct CDR3 sequences, roughly 4.3% found once. The CDR3 contains 12 residues. Germline CDR1 is WSHSY and CDR2 is SAAADI. The V end was cut by 6 bases, the J end by 4 bases, with 9 bases between. The data were taken from a study of T cells after yellow fever vaccination. Study-level results: Subsequent to the booster, the majority of primary-vaccination clones reappeared (around 95% CD4, 88% CD8).

The sample consisted of PBMCs, taken 15 days after the yellow fever booster vaccination. The genes are TRBV10-2 and TRBJ2-5; D is uncertain. The sequence was obtained from a man aged 18 to 35 who received the YFV17D yellow fever vaccine. The CDR3 loop reads CASSPALETQYF. CDR3 DNA: TGCGCCAGCAGCCCCGCGCTAGAGACCCAGTACTTC.